Given below is one T cell receptor (beta chain) in context. This sample also contains other DNA sequences that code for the same CDR3. Researchers set a sequencing depth target of 1 in 200,000 to 1 in 1 million T cells. The data were produced by immunoSEQ multiplex PCR, yet TCRdb's version contains in-frame clones alone and is incomplete. Of around 150,000 clones listed, approximately 90% are singletons. The data derive from a study of cytotoxic CD8 clonotypes in ibrutinib-treated CLL. Specimen: PBMCs, collected at disease progression, from a patient treated with ibrutinib. The receptor comes from a human donor with chronic lymphocytic leukemia.

CDR3 bases: TGCAGCGTTAGGGGGCTGAACACTGAAGCTTTCTTT. Protein sequence: CSVRGLNTEAFF. This chain connects TRBV29-1 to TRBJ1-1; 7 nucleotides line up with TRBD1. Germline V gives CDR1 SQVTM, CDR2 ANQGSEA. With 5 bases clipped from V and 0 bases from J, the junction kept 0 bases outside the gene matches. This CDR3 is 12 amino acids long.